This T cell receptor beta chain came from a study of Ad26.COV2.S vaccination and SARS-CoV-2 variants. Study-level background: Once or twice, 56 days apart, Ad26.COV2.S was delivered intramuscularly.

The treatment: around 19 received Ad26.COV2.S at low or high dose, single or two shots; roughly five received placebo; per-sample allocation not given. Day 63 after the first vaccine or placebo injection was the time point for sampling. Profiled with immunoSEQ multiplex PCR; TCRdb holds only in-frame clones, not every one. This table has about 480,000 clones, roughly 89% appearing once. Germline V gene data show CDR1 as MNHEY and CDR2 as SVGEGT. The CDR3 runs to 15 residues. Trimming stripped 5 bases from V and 4 bases from J, with 15 bases between. Notes on the study in general: Non-spike TCR breadth showed similarity between vaccine and placebo recipients.

Comments on this clone: What it binds is not known.

The material was peripheral blood, obtained in a trial of Ad26.COV2.S vaccine versus placebo. The origin of this receptor is a person between 18 and 60 years old who received the Ad26.COV2.S COVID-19 vaccine or a placebo. This sequence joins TRBV6-2 or TRBV6-3 and TRBJ1-5; D remains unclear. The CDR3 here is CASSKTSLANQPQHF. The CDR3 DNA reads as TGTGCCAGCAGTAAGACCTCCCTGGCAAATCAGCCCCAGCATTTT.